This TCR beta chain comes out of a study of shared clonotypes between healthy human individuals. Clones were read by immunoSEQ multiplex PCR, and TCRdb kept only the in-frame ones, dropping some. The sample holds under 2,500,000 clones, 90% to 97% seen once. CDR3 length: 14 amino acids. The V and J ends lost 5 bases and 8 bases, in that order; junction bases with no gene match: 7. Per germline, CDR1 SGHNT and CDR2 YYREEE (reference sequence). Input material: naive CD4+ T cells sorted from blood. The sample's subset: CD45RA+ positively selected. The chain recombines TRBV5-4 with TRBJ1-4, with TRBD1 matching over 9 bases. The sequence was obtained from a man younger than 30 in good health. CDR3 loop: CASSPGDREEKLFF. CDR3 sequence (DNA): TGTGCCAGCAGTCCAGGGGACAGGGAGGAAAAACTGTTTTTT.